Many counts were recorded for the clone carrying this TCR beta chain. Antigen: not known. Germline V gives CDR1 LNHDA, CDR2 SQIVND (reference sequence). This CDR3 has 17 residues. Trimming cost V 7 bases and J 0 bases, with 19 bases left between them. MiXCR was run by TCRdb on the 5' RACE reads, yielding one entry per CDR3 protein. The sample holds under 300,000 distinct CDR3 sequences, 6.9% seen once. The entry originates in a study of T cells after yellow fever vaccination. Study conclusions and caveats: Post-booster samples contained most primary-vaccination clones (more than 95% CD4, about 90% CD8). The study found a weaker secondary response that peaked faster, day 5 versus 15.

The chain uses TRBV19 and TRBJ2-1, with D tentatively TRBD1 (5 bases). The source is a man aged 25 to 40 who received the YFV17D yellow fever vaccine. Sequencing used CD4+ T cells sorted from PBMCs, obtained 15 days after the yellow fever booster vaccination. The CDR3 DNA sequence: TGTGCCAGTACCTCCAGGGCAGCTAGTCTCTCCTACAATGAGCAGTTCTTC. It translates to CASTSRAASLSYNEQFF.